This T cell receptor beta chain came from a study of T cell repertoires in cytomegalovirus infection. The overall study: The authors relied on CMV epitopes, both recently identified HLA-C-restricted and well-studied HLA-B-restricted. Public TCR beta signatures were indicative of both CMV infection and a matching HLA type.

Study-wide findings and caveats: Cumulative frequency of public TCR beta families picked out carriers of CMV plus the relevant HLA. Clonotype analysis showed dominance of the ex vivo response by HLA-C-restricted CMV-specific TCR beta clonotypes.

This clonotype was seen repeatedly, ten times or more. The antigen is not known. TCRdb re-analysed the reads in MiXCR, keeping a single row per CDR3 protein. Of hundreds of thousands of distinct CDR3 sequences in the sample, around 32% were seen once. Trimming removed 2 bases at V and 1 base at J, with 11 bases between. The length of the CDR3 is 15 residues. Germline V gene lookup returns CDR1 SGHVS and CDR2 FNYEAQ. Specimen: cultured CD8+ T cells from PBMCs, collected from culture after CMV antigen stimulation. The source is a human donor in good health (CMV status not recorded). Some clones in this sample may be carry-over from other donors' samples. The V and J genes are TRBV7-6 and TRBJ2-5; D is undetermined. The CDR3 is CASSLSAWPQETQYF. The CDR3 DNA sequence: TGTGCCAGCAGCTTAAGCGCTTGGCCCCAAGAGACCCAGTACTTC.